The source of this T cell receptor beta chain is a study of human T cells and chemical hapten exposure. A single record per CDR3 protein comes from TCRdb applying MiXCR to the 5' RACE reads. In the table there are 110,000 or so distinct CDR3 sequences, around a fifth of which are singletons. Extraction yielded total RNA from whole blood (unfractionated). This TCR was sampled from a human donor in good health.

CDR3 in DNA: TGCGCCAGCAGCCCAATACACACCCAAGAGACCCAGTACTTC. It codes for CASSPIHTQETQYF. The V call is TRBV5-1, the J call TRBJ2-5; D is unclear. The CDR3 contains 14 residues. Germline lookup yields CDR1 SGHRS and CDR2 YFSETQ. Trimming pared 4 bases from V and 1 base from J, leaving 11 bases between.